This TCR beta chain stems from a study of blood T cell repertoires in COVID-19. V trimming: 0 bases; J trimming: 2 bases; junction bases outside the gene matches: 6. CDR3 length: 16 residues. Germline V gives CDR1 SGHRS, CDR2 YFSETQ. Assay: immunoSEQ multiplex PCR; the TCRdb copy retains only in-frame clones and omits some. The table has about 130,000 clones, 85% seen once. The V gene is TRBV5-1, the J gene TRBJ2-5; 8 bases are a match to TRBD2. This TCR was recovered from an older man with active or convalescent COVID-19. Sample: peripheral blood. The CDR3 bases are TGCGCCAGCAGCTTGGCCACTAGCGGTTATCAAGAGACCCAGTACTTC. Translated, it gives CASSLATSGYQETQYF. The full variable domain, with the rest looked up from reference TRBV5-1 and TRBJ2-5, is KAGVTQTPRYLIKTRGQQVTLSCSPISGHRSVSWYQQTPGQGLQFLFEYFSETQRNKGNFPGRFSGRQFSNSRSEMNVSTLELGDSALYLCASSLATSGYQETQYFGPGTRLLVL.